These 20 T cell receptor beta chains originate from one sample sequenced in a study of blood T cell repertoires in COVID-19. Here immunoSEQ multiplex PCR was the method, and the copy in TCRdb shows in-frame clones only, minus some. The data show 300,000 or so clones, roughly 87% seen once. The sequenced sample was PBMCs or T cells enriched from blood (not recorded which). These receptors came from a woman aged 30 to 39 who had recovered from COVID-19.

This clone was detected only a few times. This chain connects TRBV18 to TRBJ2-5; 7 bases fit TRBD1. The CDR3 extends over 16 amino acids. The V and J ends lost 0 bases and 2 bases, in that order; junction bases with no gene match: 6. Germline values: CDR1 KGHSH, CDR2 LQKENI. The CDR3 DNA is TGTGCCAGCTCACCACCGAACAGGGGTAGGCAAGAGACCCAGTACTTC. Residues: CASSPPNRGRQETQYF.

This clone occurred a few times. CDR3 loop: CASSQGISYNSPLHF. The CDR3 bases are TGCGCCAGCAGCCAAGGCATTAGCTATAATTCACCCCTCCACTTT. V and J are TRBV4-3 and TRBJ1-6; D is uncertain. Germline CDR1 is LGHNA and CDR2 is YSLEER. The germline V and J ends were trimmed by 1 base and 3 bases, with 7 bases remaining between them. The CDR3 is 15 amino acids.

The rearrangement uses TRBV11-2 and TRBJ2-3, with TRBD2 as a possible D gene (6 bases). Per germline, CDR1 SGHAT and CDR2 FQNNGV. The CDR3 consists of 14 residues. The V gene lost 8 bases and the J gene lost 1 base, with 13 bases spanning the gap. The CDR3 bases are TGTGCCAGCGGGTCGGGGGTTCGCACAGATACGCAGTATTTT. Encoded protein: CASGSGVRTDTQYF.

This sequence joins TRBV6-5 and TRBJ1-1, with TRBD1 identical over 10 bases. CDR3 length: 16 amino acids. CDR1 is MNHEY, CDR2 SVGAGI, per germline. The junction had 5 bases not matched to a gene; V was cut back by 0 bases and J by 4 bases. CDR3 protein: CASSYSMGDRGTEAFF. The CDR3 DNA reads as TGTGCCAGCAGTTACTCTATGGGGGACAGGGGCACTGAAGCTTTCTTT.

V and J are TRBV28 and TRBJ1-3; D call uncertain. From germline, CDR1 is MDHEN and CDR2 SYDVKM. Between the trimmed V and J ends, which lost 1 base and 0 bases, there was a span of 7 bases. The CDR3 loop spans 15 amino acids. The CDR3 sequence: CASSLSGFSGNTIYF. The CDR3 nucleotides are TGTGCCAGCAGTTTATCAGGATTCTCTGGAAACACCATATATTTT.

The chain links TRBV14 to TRBJ2-1; D might be TRBD2 (7 bases). The CDR3 runs to 16 residues. Germline CDR1 and CDR2: SGHDN and FVKESK. The V end was cut by 0 bases, the J end by 8 bases, with 17 bases between. Written as DNA, the CDR3 is TGTGCCAGCAGCCAAGATCGTCGGGGGGCCTTCGATGAGCAGTTCTTC. Amino acids: CASSQDRRGAFDEQFF.

This sequence joins TRBV2 and TRBJ1-1; 7 bases fit TRBD1. The CDR3 spans 16 residues. V shed 7 bases, J shed 4 bases, and the junction held 15 bases outside the gene matches. Germline CDR1 is SNHLY and CDR2 is FYNNEI. The CDR3 reads CASIQDREVRSTEAFF. DNA of the CDR3: TGTGCCAGCATCCAAGACAGGGAAGTTCGAAGCACTGAAGCTTTCTTT.

The chain carries TRBV14 and TRBJ1-6; D ambiguous. V was shortened by 3 bases and J by 2 bases, with 11 bases between the two germline ends. CDR1 is SGHDN and CDR2 is FVKESK in the germline V gene. CDR3 size: 16 residues. The CDR3 DNA sequence: TGTGCCAGCAGCCAGTTCCAGAAGACCTATAATTCACCCCTCCACTTT. This sequence encodes CASSQFQKTYNSPLHF.

There are many counts of this clone. The chain recombines TRBV5-1 with TRBJ2-3; 10 bases agree with TRBD2. The V gene end was trimmed by 5 bases and the J gene end by 2 bases; junction bases not matched to a gene: 2. CDR1 is SGHRS and CDR2 is YFSETQ in the germline V gene. This CDR3 has 14 residues. The CDR3 DNA reads as TGCGCCAGCAGGCTAGCGGGGGACACAGATACGCAGTATTTT. Protein: CASRLAGDTDTQYF.

V gene TRBV28 combines with J gene TRBJ1-5, with 7 positions matching TRBD1. Germline-derived CDR1 and CDR2 are MDHEN and SYDVKM. The CDR3 has 15 residues. J was trimmed by 6 bases and V by 4 bases; bases with no gene match: 9. CDR3 DNA: TGTGCCAGCAGTTCTGGACAGGTGCCACCTCAGCCCCAGCATTTT. Translation: CASSSGQVPPQPQHF.

This chain uses TRBV29-1 with TRBJ2-7, with TRBD1 as a possible D gene (5 bases). Between the trimmed V and J ends, which lost 6 bases and 1 base, there was a span of 10 bases. Germline V gives CDR1 SQVTM, CDR2 ANQGSEA. The CDR3 is 12 amino acids. The CDR3 coding sequence is TGCAGCGTCGGACACACTTCCTACGAGCAGTACTTC. It specifies CSVGHTSYEQYF.

This chain uses TRBV2 with TRBJ1-2; 9 nucleotides line up with TRBD1. CDR1 is SNHLY and CDR2 is FYNNEI in the germline V gene. The CDR3 loop spans 16 amino acids. Unmatched junction bases numbered 14, after V lost 7 bases and J lost 5 bases. The CDR3 nucleotides are TGTGCCAGCACACCGGGACAGGGAGAGTGGCGGTATGGCTACACCTTC. Protein: CASTPGQGEWRYGYTF.

This chain uses TRBV28 with TRBJ2-7; TRBD2 matches at 7 bases. Germline V lookup: CDR1 MDHEN, CDR2 SYDVKM. Trimming took 8 bases from V and 1 from J; bases not matched to a gene: 5. This CDR3 is built from 13 residues. DNA of the CDR3: TGTGCCAGCTTTAAGGGACTATCCTACGAGCAGTACTTC. Translation gives CASFKGLSYEQYF.

This chain connects TRBV10-3 to TRBJ1-1; 8 positions agree with TRBD1. Trimming took 8 bases from V and 5 from J; bases not matched to a gene: 7. CDR3 length: 13 residues. Germline assignment: CDR1 ENHRY and CDR2 SYGVKD. The CDR3 DNA reads TGTGCCATCCGATCCAGGGGGCAAACTGAAGCTTTCTTT. This translates into CAIRSRGQTEAFF.

This chain joins TRBV9 and TRBJ1-2; TRBD1 is a possible D gene (6 bases). The V and J ends lost 0 bases and 0 bases respectively, with 6 bases between them. CDR1 and CDR2 (germline): SGDLS, YYNGEE. CDR3 length equals 14 residues. CDR3 protein: CASSVGDTNYGYTF. In DNA, the CDR3 is TGTGCCAGCAGCGTAGGGGACACTAACTATGGCTACACCTTC. The full variable domain, rest sourced from reference TRBV9 and TRBJ1-2, is DSGVTQTPKHLITATGQRVTLRCSPRSGDLSVYWYQQSLDQGLQFLIQYYNGEERAKGNILERFSAQQFPDLHSELNLSSLELGDSALYFCASSVGDTNYGYTFGSGTRLTVV.

This clone has just one count. The chain uses TRBV7-9 and TRBJ2-1; possible D gene TRBD2, 6 bases. The germline V gene has CDR1 SEHNR and CDR2 FQNEAQ (reference sequence). The CDR3 covers 14 residues. Trimming stripped 5 bases from V and 6 bases from J, with 14 bases between. The CDR3 DNA follows: TGTGCCAGCAGCCAAGGAGGGGTGACCAATGAGCAGTTCTTC. This encodes CASSQGGVTNEQFF.

The chain recombines TRBV5-4 with TRBJ2-5; perhaps TRBD2 as D (6 bases). Trimming shortened V by 4 bases and J by 1 base, and 14 bases separated the two germline ends. CDR1 and CDR2 from the germline V gene are SGHNT and YYREEE (reference sequence). The CDR3 covers 15 residues. CDR3 nucleotide sequence: TGTGCCAGCAGCCTAGGAGGGTTGTCCCAAGAGACCCAGTACTTC. This gives the protein CASSLGGLSQETQYF. Based on the CDR3 plus reference TRBV5-4 and TRBJ2-5, the full variable domain is ETGVTQSPTHLIKTRGQQVTLRCSSQSGHNTVSWYQQALGQGPQFIFQYYREEENGRGNFPPRFSGLQFPNYSSELNVNALELDDSALYLCASSLGGLSQETQYFGPGTRLLVL.

The J gene is TRBJ2-1, the V gene TRBV5-1; maybe TRBD1 (6 bases). The CDR3 length is 15 residues. V was trimmed by 4 bases and J by 1 base, leaving 12 bases between them. Germline lookup yields CDR1 SGHRS and CDR2 YFSETQ. The CDR3 DNA reads TGCGCCAGCAGCGCCAGGGGAGAATCCTACAATGAGCAGTTCTTC. It specifies CASSARGESYNEQFF. Variable domain in full (rest from reference TRBV5-1 and TRBJ2-1): KAGVTQTPRYLIKTRGQQVTLSCSPISGHRSVSWYQQTPGQGLQFLFEYFSETQRNKGNFPGRFSGRQFSNSRSEMNVSTLELGDSALYLCASSARGESYNEQFFGPGTRLTVL.

This clone was found once. This rearrangement joins TRBV11-2 to TRBJ1-6; D gene unclear. Germline V gene data show CDR1 as SGHAT and CDR2 as FQNNGV. This CDR3 has 14 residues. V was clipped by 4 bases and J by 9 bases, with 13 bases between them. The DNA of the CDR3 is TGTGCCAGCAGCTCCGGTTCACCGGGTTCACCCCTCCACTTT. Translated, it gives CASSSGSPGSPLHF.

This rearrangement joins TRBV5-4 to TRBJ1-6, with 9 bases that match TRBD1. The V gene end was trimmed by 4 bases and the J gene end by 7 bases; junction bases not matched to a gene: 6. The CDR3 length is 15 residues. Germline V CDR1 and CDR2: SGHNT, YYREEE (reference sequence). The CDR3 here is CASSPTGGGNSPLHF. CDR3 DNA sequence: TGTGCCAGCAGCCCAACAGGGGGCGGGAATTCACCCCTCCACTTT.